This is a list of T cell receptor beta chains from one sample in a study of T-cell memory formation after mild COVID-19. TCRdb ran MiXCR on the 5' RACE reads and lists one entry per CDR3 protein. The data contain about half a million distinct CDR3 sequences, 15% to 20% of them singletons. Sequencing was performed on PBMCs or a T cell subset sorted from them (not recorded which). Receptors were obtained from an adult woman who had mild COVID-19 (a few samples of this study predate the infection). Cell type and time point are not known. The CDR3 runs from the conserved cysteine through the conserved F or W. A D gene is named only where the DNA matches it firmly. Clone size is shown for a subset of rows, as once, few, many or a class of expanded clone.

D gene: -
V gene: TRBV4-2
J gene: TRBJ2-2
clone size: few
CDR3 length: 13
CDR3 protein: CASSQDGAGELFF
CDR3 DNA: TGTGCCAGCAGCCAAGATGGCGCCGGGGAGCTGTTTTTT

D gene: -
V gene: TRBV2
J gene: TRBJ2-1
clone size: -
CDR3 length: 14
CDR3 protein: CASSQAGHRGEQFF
CDR3 DNA: TGTGCCAGCAGTCAGGCGGGGCACCGGGGTGAGCAGTTCTTC

D gene: TRBD1
V gene: TRBV13
J gene: TRBJ1-6
clone size: -
CDR3 length: 15
CDR3 protein: CASSLAAATGSPLHF
CDR3 DNA: TGTGCCAGCAGCTTAGCTGCGGCGACAGGGTCACCCCTCCACTTT

D gene: TRBD1
V gene: TRBV10-2
J gene: TRBJ1-6
clone size: -
CDR3 length: 15
CDR3 protein: CASSDRDRGERPLHF
CDR3 DNA: TGCGCCAGCAGTGACCGCGACAGGGGAGAAAGGCCCCTCCACTTT

D gene: TRBD1
V gene: TRBV29-1
J gene: TRBJ2-7
clone size: -
CDR3 length: 15
CDR3 protein: CSVVGTGTSSYEQYF
CDR3 DNA: TGCAGCGTTGTAGGGACAGGGACAAGCTCCTACGAGCAGTACTTC

D gene: -
V gene: TRBV4-1
J gene: TRBJ2-1
clone size: -
CDR3 length: 15
CDR3 protein: CASSQVMGSYNEQFF
CDR3 DNA: TGCGCCAGCAGCCAAGTCATGGGCTCCTACAATGAGCAGTTCTTC

D gene: -
V gene: TRBV6-5
J gene: TRBJ1-1
clone size: once
CDR3 length: 15
CDR3 protein: CASSYSGAKGTEAFF
CDR3 DNA: TGTGCCAGCAGTTACTCGGGGGCGAAAGGGACTGAAGCTTTCTTT

D gene: -
V gene: TRBV5-1
J gene: TRBJ2-5
clone size: many
CDR3 length: 17
CDR3 protein: CASSDVASTSLQETQYF
CDR3 DNA: TGCGCCAGCAGCGATGTCGCATCGACTAGTCTACAAGAGACCCAGTACTTC

D gene: -
V gene: TRBV18
J gene: TRBJ1-2
clone size: -
CDR3 length: 12
CDR3 protein: CASSQTKLSNTF
CDR3 DNA: TGTGCCAGCTCACAAACAAAGCTGTCCAACACCTTC

D gene: -
V gene: TRBV12-3/TRBV12-4
J gene: TRBJ2-7
clone size: few
CDR3 length: 14
CDR3 protein: CASSRGGSGYEQYF
CDR3 DNA: TGTGCCAGCAGTCGTGGTGGGTCTGGCTACGAGCAGTACTTC